This is a list of T cell receptor beta chains from one sample in a study of T cells of healthy individuals. Using its own MiXCR run on the 5' RACE reads, TCRdb lists one record per CDR3 protein. The table has tens of thousands of distinct CDR3 sequences, about 4.5% seen once. All receptors come from a human donor in good health. Each CDR3 is given without its conserved first and last residue.

CDR3 protein: SARDPLGGGAWGEQY
V gene: TRBV20-1
J gene: TRBJ2-7

CDR3 protein: ATGILGSEQY
V gene: TRBV10-3
J gene: TRBJ2-7

CDR3 protein: ATSVSGRNEQF
V gene: TRBV24-1
J gene: TRBJ2-1

CDR3 protein: ASSLSGSTTDTQY
V gene: TRBV11-2
J gene: TRBJ2-3

CDR3 protein: ASSPGTGKYTQY
V gene: TRBV14
J gene: TRBJ2-3

CDR3 protein: SAASGLTHTDTQY
V gene: TRBV20-1
J gene: TRBJ2-3

CDR3 protein: SASEGHSPLH
V gene: TRBV20-1
J gene: TRBJ1-6

CDR3 protein: ASSLAGLPGEQF
V gene: TRBV5-6
J gene: TRBJ2-1

CDR3 protein: ASSALVTGNEQY
V gene: TRBV11-2
J gene: TRBJ2-7

CDR3 protein: ASSEREREVADTQY
V gene: TRBV6-1
J gene: TRBJ2-3

CDR3 protein: ASSFDPTTNTGELF
V gene: TRBV11-3
J gene: TRBJ2-2

CDR3 protein: SVVRSAGVNEQF
V gene: TRBV29-1
J gene: TRBJ2-1

CDR3 protein: SVHTRDYDGYT
V gene: TRBV29-1
J gene: TRBJ1-2

CDR3 protein: SARDSQVPNYGYT
V gene: TRBV20-1
J gene: TRBJ1-2

CDR3 protein: ASRPLHTGPRQPQH
V gene: TRBV6-6
J gene: TRBJ1-5

CDR3 protein: ASSYSGGGPGRNTQY
V gene: TRBV6-5
J gene: TRBJ2-3

CDR3 protein: AWIDKGDTEAF
V gene: TRBV30
J gene: TRBJ1-1